Listed below are T cell receptor beta chains from one sample, sequenced in a study of graft-versus-host responses after intestinal transplantation. Profiled with immunoSEQ multiplex PCR; TCRdb holds only in-frame clones, not every one. The sample consists of 100,000 or so clones, roughly 90% of them appearing once. Their antigens are not known. The sequences come from unstimulated CD4+ T cells sorted from spleen or lymph node cells, collected before intestinal transplant. These receptors all come from a human donor who received an intestinal transplant. The CDR3 runs from the conserved cysteine through the conserved F or W. Each record gives: J gene, V gene, clone size, D gene, CDR3 DNA, CDR3 protein. The D gene is left open where the match is weak. Rows may omit the clone size; those that give it use once, few, many or a size class.

TRBJ2-7 | TRBV6-5 | NA | NA | TGTGCCAGCAGTCGTAGCTCCGGTTACGAGCAGTACTTC | CASSRSSGYEQYF
TRBJ2-3 | TRBV10-3 | NA | TRBD2 | TGTGCCACCGCCCGTAGCGGGGCTACTAGCACAGATACGCAGTATTTT | CATARSGATSTDTQYF
TRBJ2-1 | TRBV6-5 | NA | NA | TGTGCCAGCAGCTCTAGGAGAAATGAGCAGTTCTTC | CASSSRRNEQFF
TRBJ2-2 | TRBV5-1 | NA | NA | TGCGCCAGCAGCTTGGTAGCAGGGGCGAACACCGGGGAGCTGTTTTTT | CASSLVAGANTGELFF
TRBJ1-6 | TRBV30 | NA | TRBD1 | TGTGCCTGGAGCCCTGACAGGGTCGGCTCACCCCTCCACTTT | CAWSPDRVGSPLHF
TRBJ2-1 | TRBV10-3 | NA | NA | TGTGCCATCAGTGCACGGCAGGAGGTCAACAATGAGCAGTTCTTC | CAISARQEVNNEQFF
TRBJ2-5 | TRBV28 | NA | TRBD2 | TGTGCCAGCGGACCAGTGGGGGGGAAGACCCAGTACTTC | CASGPVGGKTQYF
TRBJ1-3 | TRBV11-2 | NA | NA | TGTGCCAGCAGCCCCGTTCAGGGGTCCGCTGGAAACACCATATATTTT | CASSPVQGSAGNTIYF
TRBJ2-7 | TRBV5-1 | NA | TRBD1 | TGCGCCAGCGGCCGGGACAGGGGGACCTACGAGCAGTACTTC | CASGRDRGTYEQYF
TRBJ2-2 | TRBV7-8 | NA | NA | TGTGCCAGCAGCTCCCCAACAGGTACCACCGGGGAGCTGTTTTTT | CASSSPTGTTGELFF
TRBJ2-7 | TRBV14 | NA | NA | TGTGCCAGCAGCCACAGACTAGTCGGGTCCTACGAGCAGTACTTC | CASSHRLVGSYEQYF
TRBJ1-6 | TRBV19 | NA | TRBD1 | TGTGCCAGTAGTATCTTGACAGGGAAGAGGAATTCACCCCTCCACTTT | CASSILTGKRNSPLHF
TRBJ2-7 | TRBV29-1 | NA | TRBD1 | TGCAGCGTCAGACAGGGCCCCTACGAGCAGTACTTC | CSVRQGPYEQYF
TRBJ1-1 | TRBV7-6 | NA | TRBD1 | TGTGCCAGCAGCTTTGGGGGACAGGGAGCGATTGAAGCTTTCTTT | CASSFGGQGAIEAFF
TRBJ2-2 | TRBV19 | NA | TRBD2 | TGTGCCAGTAGTGACACCGGGACTATCTCCGGGGAGCTGTTTTTT | CASSDTGTISGELFF
TRBJ2-2 | TRBV19 | NA | TRBD2 | TGTGCCAGTAGAGGACTAGCGGGAATAAACACCGGGGAGCTGTTTTTT | CASRGLAGINTGELFF
TRBJ2-7 | TRBV6-6 | few | NA | TGTGCCAGCAGAGTTTTCTTGGAGACCCATACCTACGAGCAGTACTTC | CASRVFLETHTYEQYF
TRBJ1-3 | TRBV30 | NA | TRBD1 | TGTGCCTGGAGTTTGGGGCAGGGGGACACCATATATTTT | CAWSLGQGDTIYF
TRBJ1-2 | TRBV4-1 | NA | NA | TGCGCCAGCAGCCAAGATGAGGGCAGTCCGAGGTACGATGGCTACACCTTC | CASSQDEGSPRYDGYTF
TRBJ2-6 | TRBV7-3 | NA | TRBD1 | TGTGCCAGCAGCTTAAGTGGACAGGGGTACTCTGGGGCCAACGTCCTGACTTTC | CASSLSGQGYSGANVLTF
TRBJ2-5 | TRBV15 | NA | TRBD2 | TGTGCCACCAGCAGAGATTCGAAGCGGGACGGGGAGACCCAGTACTTC | CATSRDSKRDGETQYF
TRBJ2-6 | TRBV4-3 | few | NA | TGCGCCAGCAGCAGAGGAGCTGGGGCCAACGTCCTGACTTTC | CASSRGAGANVLTF